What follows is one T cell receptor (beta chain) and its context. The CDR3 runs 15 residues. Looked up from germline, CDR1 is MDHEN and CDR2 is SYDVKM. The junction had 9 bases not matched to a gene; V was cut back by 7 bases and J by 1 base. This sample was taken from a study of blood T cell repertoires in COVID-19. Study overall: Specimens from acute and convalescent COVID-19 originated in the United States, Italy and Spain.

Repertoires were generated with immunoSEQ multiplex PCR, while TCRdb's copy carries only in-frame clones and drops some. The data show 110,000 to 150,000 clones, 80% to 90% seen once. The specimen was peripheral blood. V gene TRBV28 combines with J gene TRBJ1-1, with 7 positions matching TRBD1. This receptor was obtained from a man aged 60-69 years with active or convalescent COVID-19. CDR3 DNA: TGTGCCAGCACCTCCGACAGGGAAGGGAACACTGAAGCTTTCTTT. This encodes CASTSDREGNTEAFF.